Presented here are 20 T cell receptor beta chains from one specimen sequenced in a study of OX40 agonist ivuxolimab in advanced cancers. The repertoire was sequenced with immunoSEQ multiplex PCR; TCRdb's copy has only in-frame clones and lacks some. Seen here are more than 80,000 clones, about 89% observed once, and the top ten hold about 8.5%. The source material was CD4+ or CD8+ T cells sorted from blood, sampled in a trial of the OX40 agonist ivuxolimab. The receptors here all came from an adult with an advanced solid tumor such as melanoma, head and neck, liver or kidney cancer.

Only one count was recorded for this clone. The chain links TRBV9 to TRBJ2-1; unclear D gene. Per the germline V gene, CDR1 is SGDLS and CDR2 is YYNGEE. The ends were cut back, 4 bases at V and 4 bases at J, with 12 bases in the middle. The CDR3 covers 14 residues. As DNA, the CDR3 is TGTGCCAGCAGCCCGCCGGAAGGATACAATGAGCAGTTCTTC. Protein product: CASSPPEGYNEQFF.

This chain uses TRBV5-8 with TRBJ1-1; D call uncertain. The V end was cut by 2 bases, the J end by 0 bases, with 5 bases between. Germline V lookup: CDR1 SGHTS, CDR2 YDEGEE. The CDR3 contains 13 residues. This chain's CDR3 is CASSFRMNTEAFF. The DNA for the CDR3 is TGTGCCAGCAGCTTTCGTATGAACACTGAAGCTTTCTTT.

The V call is TRBV30, the J call TRBJ1-1; 10 positions agree with TRBD1. This CDR3 comprises 13 residues. Germline values: CDR1 GTSNPN, CDR2 SVGIG (reference sequence). V was clipped by 5 bases and J by 4 bases; unmatched bases: 4. DNA of the CDR3: TGTGCCTGGCTTGGACAGGGGGGCACTGAAGCTTTCTTT. Protein product: CAWLGQGGTEAFF.

Note on this clone: A read error may account for a junction end that differs from germline. V is TRBV13 and J is TRBJ2-7; 8 bases fit TRBD1. The CDR3 is 14 amino acids. Germline V gene sequence: CDR1 PRHDT, CDR2 FYEKMQ (reference sequence). CDR3 bases: TGTGCCAGCAGCGCACAGGGGGAGGCCTACGAGCAGTGCTTC. As protein: CASSAQGEAYEQCF.

This clone was counted once. The chain joins TRBV2 to TRBJ2-5; tentative D call: TRBD2 (6 bases). Near its end, the DNA agrees better with TRBJ2-7, so the J call may be wrong. CDR1 is SNHLY, CDR2 FYNNEI, per germline. The CDR3 runs to 13 residues. The CDR3 region is CASSPGVVYEQYF. CDR3 DNA sequence: TGTGCCAGCAGCCCGGGAGTAGTCTACGAGCAGTACTTC.

The rearrangement joins TRBV4-1 to TRBJ1-1; D not certain. Germline CDR1 reads MGHRA; CDR2 reads YSYEKL. V was shortened by 1 base and J by 0 bases, with 18 bases between the two germline ends. CDR3 length: 18 residues. The CDR3 sequence: CASSQARPGFHMNTEAFF. In nucleotides, the CDR3 is TGCGCCAGCAGCCAAGCCCGGCCGGGTTTTCACATGAACACTGAAGCTTTCTTT.

As DNA, the CDR3 is TGTGCCAGCAGTTTGACAGGGGCCTACGAGCAGTACTTC. Translation gives CASSLTGAYEQYF. This rearrangement joins TRBV27 to TRBJ2-7; 8 bases line up with TRBD1. The CDR3 spans 13 residues. Unmatched junction bases numbered 0, after V lost 3 bases and J lost 2 bases. The germline V gene encodes CDR1 MNHEY and CDR2 SMNVEV (reference sequence).

CDR3 coding DNA: TGTGCCAGCAGAGAACCGGGACAGCCCTACAATGAGCAGTTCTTC. It encodes CASREPGQPYNEQFF. This chain links TRBV28 with TRBJ2-1, with 7 nucleotides matching TRBD1. V was clipped by 6 bases and J by 2 bases; unmatched bases: 7. Germline CDR1 and CDR2: MDHEN and SYDVKM. The CDR3 is made up of 15 amino acids.

This clone was picked up one time. This chain links TRBV6-4 with TRBJ2-2; D might be TRBD1 (6 bases). Trimming removed 3 bases from V and 1 base from J, with 6 bases in between. The CDR3 has 14 residues. CDR1 MRHNA and CDR2 SNTAGT come from the germline V gene. The CDR3 nucleotides read TGTGCCAGCAGTGAACAGGGGAACACCGGGGAGCTGTTTTTT. Translating it yields CASSEQGNTGELFF.

The J gene is TRBJ2-1, the V gene TRBV2, with a tentative D call TRBD1 (6 bases). Germline CDR1 and CDR2: SNHLY and FYNNEI. The CDR3 is 11 residues long. V lost 9 bases, J lost 15 bases, and 18 bases lay in between. CDR3 coding DNA: TGTGCCAGACAGGGACGGTCTTCGCCGTTCTTC. The encoded protein is CARQGRSSPFF.

In nucleotides, the CDR3 is TGTGCCAGCAGCCCCCGGCTGGGGTTTATCGAGCAGTACTTC. This gives the protein CASSPRLGFIEQYF. The rearrangement links TRBV7-2 to TRBJ2-7; D is uncertain. The CDR3 covers 14 residues. The germline V gene has CDR1 SGHTA and CDR2 FQGNSA. V lost 5 bases, J lost 6 bases, and 17 bases lay in between.

The chain employs TRBV27 and TRBJ2-5; D ambiguous. There are 13 residues in the CDR3. V was clipped by 2 bases and J by 1 base, with 5 bases between them. Germline V gene lookup returns CDR1 MNHEY and CDR2 SMNVEV (reference sequence). This CDR3 reads CASSLPGQETQYF. The CDR3 nucleotides are TGTGCCAGCAGTTTACCTGGCCAAGAGACCCAGTACTTC.

Regarding this clone: Distinct nucleotide sequences in the sample also encode this CDR3. The chain couples TRBV4-1 to TRBJ2-5, with D tentatively TRBD1 (5 bases). CDR3 length: 17 residues. Germline V gene data show CDR1 as MGHRA and CDR2 as YSYEKL. V was shortened by 0 bases and J by 1 base, with 15 bases between the two germline ends. The CDR3 loop reads CASSQEDQGTVQETQYF. In DNA, the CDR3 is TGCGCCAGCAGCCAAGAGGACCAGGGTACGGTCCAAGAGACCCAGTACTTC.

V and J are TRBV28 and TRBJ2-1; 7 nucleotides align to TRBD1. Germline V lookup: CDR1 MDHEN, CDR2 SYDVKM. J was trimmed by 0 bases and V by 4 bases; bases with no gene match: 12. The CDR3 contains 18 residues. As DNA, the CDR3 is TGTGCCAGCAGTTCCGAATACGGGACAGATAGCTCCTACAATGAGCAGTTCTTC. Protein sequence: CASSSEYGTDSSYNEQFF.

The chain employs TRBV5-4 and TRBJ2-5; no firm D call. The end of the DNA aligns better with TRBJ2-7, so the J call may be wrong. The CDR3 sequence is 14 residues long. The germline gives CDR1 SGHNT, CDR2 YYREEE (reference sequence). The CDR3 loop reads CASSGGASLHEQYF. The CDR3 nucleotides read TGTGCCAGCAGCGGCGGAGCTAGTCTCCACGAGCAGTACTTC.

V usage is TRBV6-1 and J usage is TRBJ1-4; a possible D gene is TRBD1 (6 bases). Germline V gene sequence: CDR1 MNHNS, CDR2 SASEGT. This CDR3 contains 15 residues. V was pared by 2 bases and J by 8 bases, with 15 bases between. The CDR3, as DNA: TGTGCCAGCAGTGAACTTTACGACAGGTCGGAAAAACTGTTTTTT. It specifies CASSELYDRSEKLFF.

The chain recombines TRBV9 with TRBJ2-1, with D tentatively TRBD1 or TRBD2 (5 bases each). Trimming took off 3 bases at V and 8 bases at J, with 15 bases between the two ends. Per germline, CDR1 SGDLS and CDR2 YYNGEE. The CDR3 is 14 amino acids. CDR3 residues: CASSGGARGDEQFF. CDR3 sequence (DNA): TGTGCCAGCAGCGGAGGGGCCCGTGGCGATGAGCAGTTCTTC.

The V and J genes are TRBV12-5 and TRBJ2-1; D unresolved. Germline values: CDR1 LGHNT, CDR2 FRNRAP. V was pared by 0 bases and J by 10 bases, with 7 bases between. The CDR3 is 12 residues long. CDR3: CASGLVLREQFF. For the CDR3, the DNA is TGTGCTAGTGGTTTGGTACTTCGGGAGCAGTTCTTC.

The chain links TRBV20-1 to TRBJ1-1; a possible D gene is TRBD1 (6 bases). This CDR3 has 11 amino acids. Germline V gene data show CDR1 as DFQATT and CDR2 as SNEGSKA (reference sequence). The CDR3 coding sequence is TGCAGCGGACAGATGAACACTGAAGCTTTCTTT. This translates into CSGQMNTEAFF.

A single count supports this clone. The CDR3 region has the DNA TGTGCCAGCTCCGGACCAGACCAAATATATGGCTACACCTTC. This gives the protein CASSGPDQIYGYTF. The chain links TRBV25-1 to TRBJ1-2; no clear D. V was shortened by 8 bases and J by 5 bases, with 18 bases between the two germline ends. The germline V gene has CDR1 MGHDK and CDR2 SYGVNS. This CDR3 contains 14 residues.